This T cell receptor (beta chain) was sequenced for a study of blood T cell repertoires in COVID-19. Looking at the study overall: Sites in the United States, Italy and Spain provided acute and convalescent COVID-19 samples. T cells, B-cell-depleted T cells, or PBMCs provided the cDNA or gDNA that served as material.

Per the original methods: How many nucleated cells were present was estimated from reference gene primer amplification. The protocol was immunoSEQ multiplex PCR, while the TCRdb copy is restricted to in-frame clones and leaves out a portion. That table furnishes V, J and clone size, whereas the DNA furnished D and trimming. This table holds approximately 200,000 clones, roughly 83% found once. V lost 3 bases to trimming and J lost 4 bases, with 6 bases between them. Germline V gives CDR1 SNHLY, CDR2 FYNNEI. This CDR3 has 12 residues. This clone was seen a few times. Material: PBMCs or T cells enriched from blood (not recorded which). This clonotype originated in a woman in her thirties or forties with acute COVID-19. This chain joins TRBV2 and TRBJ1-1; no reliable D call. CDR3 bases: TGTGCCAGCAGTGAGAGTGTCACTGAAGCTTTCTTT. This sequence encodes CASSESVTEAFF.